A single sample is the source of the 5 T cell receptor beta chains below, sequenced in a study of regulatory T cells in long-lasting Graves disease. Assembly of TCR beta libraries relied on iRepertoire HTBI primers together with Arm-PCR of CDR3 regions. Each CDR3 protein is one row after TCRdb ran MiXCR on the multiplex PCR reads. The sample includes around 450,000 distinct CDR3 sequences, approximately 15% seen only once; the top ten take 15% to 20%. As for time point: newly diagnosed GD, antithyroid drugs for less than 3 months. Researchers made the TCR library from RNA that was extracted from PBMCs. This sample was also put to use in a study of T cells in Graves' hyperthyroidism and ophthalmopathy.

Specimen: peripheral blood mononuclear cells (PBMCs), collected at new diagnosis, from a patient treated with antithyroid drugs. These receptors originate from a woman aged 25 to 39 with Graves disease.

This clonotype was detected ten times or more. The chain recombines TRBV7-3 with TRBJ2-3; D is undetermined. Looked up from germline, CDR1 is SGHTA and CDR2 is FQGTGA. This CDR3 has 16 amino acids. Between the trimmed V and J ends, which lost 1 base and 0 bases, there was a span of 11 bases. CDR3 sequence: CASSLSRGQSTDTQYF. CDR3 nucleotides: TGTGCCAGCAGCTTAAGTCGTGGGCAGAGCACAGATACGCAGTATTTT.

With regard to this clonotype: One end of the junction varies from germline; a read error may be responsible. J is TRBJ1-3 and V is TRBV10-1, with a possible D match to TRBD1 (5 bases). The germline V gene encodes CDR1 WNHNN and CDR2 SYGVQD (reference sequence). This CDR3 spans 14 amino acids. The CDR3 DNA follows: TGCGCCAGCAGTTTGACAGCCGAGGGAAGCACCATATATTTT. Protein: CASSLTAEGSTIYF.

This clonotype was recorded at least ten times. The rearrangement links TRBV2 to TRBJ2-1, with 7 bases that match TRBD2. The CDR3 consists of 11 residues. Germline V gives CDR1 SNHLY, CDR2 FYNNEI. V shed 10 bases and J 4 bases; nucleotides not matched to a gene: 1. The DNA for the CDR3 is TGTGCCATCGGGGGGTACAATGAGCAGTTCTTC. It is translated as CAIGGYNEQFF.

This clonotype showed up many times. The chain joins TRBV2 to TRBJ1-1, with TRBD1 matching over 8 bases. The CDR3 has 14 residues. V shed 8 bases, J shed 0 bases, and the junction held 5 bases outside the gene matches. Germline V lookup: CDR1 SNHLY, CDR2 FYNNEI. CDR3 sequence: CASGGTGMNTEAFF. CDR3 DNA: TGTGCCAGCGGGGGGACAGGCATGAACACTGAAGCTTTCTTT.

This clonotype was counted many times. The chain couples TRBV9 to TRBJ1-1; D gene unclear. Germline loops: CDR1 SGDLS, CDR2 YYNGEE. The V and J ends lost 6 bases and 6 bases respectively, with 18 bases between them. This CDR3 spans 14 amino acids. CDR3 residues: CASTSGSPTAEAFF. CDR3 sequence (DNA): TGTGCCAGCACGTCCGGGTCCCCAACCGCTGAAGCTTTCTTT.